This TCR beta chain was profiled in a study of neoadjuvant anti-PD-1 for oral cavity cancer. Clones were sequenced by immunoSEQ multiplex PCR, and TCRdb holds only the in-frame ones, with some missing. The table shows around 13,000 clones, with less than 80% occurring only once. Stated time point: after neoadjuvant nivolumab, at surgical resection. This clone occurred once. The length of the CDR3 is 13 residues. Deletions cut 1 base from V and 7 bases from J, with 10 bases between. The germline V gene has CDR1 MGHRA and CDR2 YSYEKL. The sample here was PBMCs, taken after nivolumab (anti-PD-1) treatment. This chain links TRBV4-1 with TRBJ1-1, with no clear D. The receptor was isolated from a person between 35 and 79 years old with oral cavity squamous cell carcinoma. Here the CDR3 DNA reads TGCGCCAGCAGCCAAGGGGAGACGTTTGAAGCTTTCTTT. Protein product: CASSQGETFEAFF.